Shown below are 22 T cell receptor beta chains from a single sample sequenced in a study of T-cell reconstitution after alpha-beta-depleted transplantation in children. Researchers prepared the TCRbeta library using unique molecular identifiers, the study reports. TCRdb fed the PCR reads into MiXCR, producing one record per CDR3 protein. The table lists around 370,000 distinct CDR3 sequences, about 9.4% of them singletons. The sample here was PBMCs from the stem cell graft donor, taken from the stem cell graft. The origin of the receptors is a human donor who donated a stem cell graft to a child with acute lymphoblastic leukemia.

This clonotype appeared a few times. The rearrangement joins TRBV29-1 to TRBJ2-7, with TRBD2 matching over 8 bases. J lost 3 bases, V lost 4 bases, and 8 bases had no gene match. This CDR3 is 14 amino acids long. Germline V gene lookup returns CDR1 SQVTM and CDR2 ANQGSEA. The CDR3 DNA sequence: TGCAGCGTTGCCGGGACTAGGGAAGACTACGAGCAGTACTTC. It translates to CSVAGTREDYEQYF.

Only a few counts were recorded for this clonotype. This rearrangement joins TRBV7-6 to TRBJ1-1, with a tentative D call TRBD1 (5 bases). V gave up 5 bases and J gave up 0 bases, with 13 bases separating them. There are 15 residues in the CDR3. Germline assignment: CDR1 SGHVS and CDR2 FNYEAQ. The CDR3 loop reads CASSVTGRMNTEAFF. CDR3 in DNA: TGTGCCAGCAGCGTAACGGGGCGGATGAACACTGAAGCTTTCTTT.

This clonotype was counted between two and nine times. V usage is TRBV9 and J usage is TRBJ2-1; the match to TRBD2 covers 12 bases. The V and J ends lost 0 bases and 5 bases, in that order; junction bases with no gene match: 0. The CDR3 consists of 15 residues. Germline-derived CDR1 and CDR2 are SGDLS and YYNGEE. CDR3 residues: CASSVGLAGDNEQFF. DNA of the CDR3: TGTGCCAGCAGCGTAGGACTAGCGGGGGACAATGAGCAGTTCTTC.

The V call is TRBV10-3, the J call TRBJ2-3; D may correspond to TRBD1 or TRBD2 (5 bases each). V lost 6 bases to trimming and J lost 0 bases, with 16 bases between them. The germline CDR1 and CDR2 sequences are ENHRY and SYGVKD. The CDR3 covers 16 residues. The CDR3 sequence is CAISSPGTDSTDTQYF. Here the CDR3 DNA reads TGTGCCATCAGCTCCCCCGGGACGGATAGCACAGATACGCAGTATTTT.

This chain uses TRBV27 with TRBJ1-5; D may be TRBD1 (6 bases). V shed 5 bases and J shed 4 bases, with 12 bases lying between them. CDR1 is MNHEY, CDR2 SMNVEV, per germline (reference sequence). This CDR3 contains 14 residues. The CDR3, as DNA: TGTGCCAGCAGTCCCGGGACAATTAATCAGCCCCAGCATTTT. Its protein product is CASSPGTINQPQHF.

This chain connects TRBV11-2 to TRBJ2-7; D possibly corresponds to TRBD2 (6 bases). The CDR3 covers 15 residues. V shed 0 bases and J shed 4 bases, with 13 bases lying between them. Germline V gene sequence: CDR1 SGHAT, CDR2 FQNNGV. The CDR3 is CASSLDGPAGYEQYF. CDR3 bases: TGTGCCAGCAGCTTAGACGGGCCCGCGGGGTACGAGCAGTACTTC.

The chain has TRBV20-1 and TRBJ1-5; D remains unclear. Trimming stripped 5 bases from V and 3 bases from J, with 20 bases between. The germline CDR1 and CDR2 sequences are DFQATT and SNEGSKA (reference sequence). CDR3 length equals 16 residues. Written as DNA, the CDR3 is TGCAGTGCTTACGGACGGTTCTCTTTACTCAATCAGCCCCAGCATTTT. Residues: CSAYGRFSLLNQPQHF.

The chain is built from TRBV4-3 and TRBJ1-5; D not certain. The CDR3 is 15 amino acids. CDR1 LGHNA and CDR2 YSLEER come from the germline V gene. Trimming left V 1 base short and J 0 bases short, with 7 bases between. CDR3 nucleotides: TGCGCCAGCAGCCAAGGAGGAAATAGCAATCAGCCCCAGCATTTT. Translation gives CASSQGGNSNQPQHF.

This clonotype came up a few times. V usage is TRBV7-2 and J usage is TRBJ2-1; D unresolved. Per the germline V gene, CDR1 is SGHTA and CDR2 is FQGNSA. This CDR3 spans 16 amino acids. Trimming took 1 base from V and 5 from J, leaving 15 bases between them. The CDR3 DNA sequence: TGTGCCAGCAGCTTAGTGGTCTCTGAGTGGCACAATGAGCAGTTCTTC. Translating gives CASSLVVSEWHNEQFF.

The table lists this clonotype with many counts. The chain uses TRBV11-1 and TRBJ2-3; D is undetermined. This CDR3 comprises 18 residues. V dropped 1 base and J dropped 4 bases, with 21 bases sitting between them. Germline loops: CDR1 SGHAT, CDR2 FQDESV (reference sequence). DNA of the CDR3: TGTGCCAGCAGCTTAGAGGCAGCGTCGGCACCTCCACCAGATACGCAGTATTTT. Translated: CASSLEAASAPPPDTQYF.

This clonotype has only a few counts. The chain employs TRBV6-1 and TRBJ1-4; 9 nucleotides align to TRBD1. The ends lost 6 bases at V and 8 bases at J; junction bases unmatched: 19. The CDR3 covers 18 residues. Germline CDR1 and CDR2: MNHNS and SASEGT. The CDR3 is CASRRSGTGLGIWEKLFF. CDR3 nucleotide sequence: TGTGCCAGCAGACGGTCCGGGACAGGGCTGGGTATTTGGGAAAAACTGTTTTTT.

This clonotype was counted only a few times. The chain links TRBV6-1 to TRBJ2-7, with D tentatively TRBD1 (5 bases). This CDR3 is built from 15 residues. Trimming cost V 5 bases and J 2 bases, with 16 bases left between them. Germline CDR1 is MNHNS and CDR2 is SASEGT. CDR3 sequence reads: CASSTTEQGTYEQYF. CDR3 coding DNA: TGTGCCAGCAGTACGACAGAGCAAGGAACCTACGAGCAGTACTTC.

This chain connects TRBV11-2 to TRBJ2-7; possible D gene TRBD2, 5 bases. This CDR3 spans 12 amino acids. V lost 5 bases to trimming and J lost 6 bases, with 11 bases between them. Germline V gene sequence: CDR1 SGHAT, CDR2 FQNNGV. The CDR3 DNA is TGTGCCAGCAGCCTCCCGGGAAGCGAGCAGTACTTC. Its protein product is CASSLPGSEQYF.

This clonotype was found many times. This chain uses TRBV6-2 or TRBV6-3 with TRBJ2-1, with D uncertain. The CDR3 covers 12 residues. The V end was cut by 10 bases, the J end by 1 base, with 8 bases between. The germline V gene encodes CDR1 MNHEY and CDR2 SVGEGT. The CDR3 spells CATTASYNEQFF. The CDR3 bases are TGTGCCACCACGGCGTCCTACAATGAGCAGTTCTTC.

This clonotype was recorded at least ten times. This chain uses TRBV12-3 or TRBV12-4 with TRBJ2-5; 8 nucleotides match TRBD1. The ends lost 0 bases at V and 4 bases at J; junction bases unmatched: 7. The CDR3 runs to 16 residues. The CDR3 spells CASSLAYRGVPETQYF. CDR3 sequence (DNA): TGTGCCAGCAGTTTAGCCTACAGGGGGGTGCCAGAGACCCAGTACTTC.

J is TRBJ2-1 and V is TRBV7-9; D gene uncertain. This CDR3 has 11 amino acids. Germline assignment: CDR1 SEHNR and CDR2 FQNEAQ (reference sequence). Trimming took off 5 bases at V and 10 bases at J, with 9 bases between the two ends. The DNA for the CDR3 is TGTGCCAGCAGCCCGACGTGGGAGCAGTTCTTC. Translating gives CASSPTWEQFF.

V and J are TRBV7-9 and TRBJ2-1; the D call may be TRBD1 or TRBD2 (7 bases each). Looked up from germline, CDR1 is SEHNR and CDR2 is FQNEAQ (reference sequence). V was shortened by 2 bases and J by 5 bases, with 16 bases between the two germline ends. The CDR3 spans 16 residues. CDR3 nucleotide sequence: TGTGCCAGCAGCTTAAAATCAGGGGGGGCAAACAATGAGCAGTTCTTC. Translation: CASSLKSGGANNEQFF.

The rearrangement joins TRBV7-9 to TRBJ2-1; 9 nucleotides match TRBD2. J gave up 3 bases and V 0 bases, and 6 bases lay outside the gene matches. Germline lookup yields CDR1 SEHNR and CDR2 FQNEAQ (reference sequence). This CDR3 contains 17 residues. The CDR3: CASSLALGLADYNEQFF. The CDR3 coding sequence is TGTGCCAGCAGCTTAGCGCTGGGACTAGCCGACTACAATGAGCAGTTCTTC.

In this sample, this clonotype turned up a few times. This chain uses TRBV19 with TRBJ1-2; 7 bases fit TRBD1. Unmatched junction bases numbered 11, after V lost 5 bases and J lost 8 bases. The germline V gene has CDR1 LNHDA and CDR2 SQIVND (reference sequence). This CDR3 is 14 amino acids long. The CDR3 loop reads CASSARRTGIGYTF. CDR3 in DNA: TGTGCCAGTAGTGCCCGACGGACAGGAATCGGCTACACCTTC.

This clonotype was detected many times. The J gene is TRBJ2-2, the V gene TRBV4-1; D is uncertain. From germline, CDR1 is MGHRA and CDR2 YSYEKL. The germline V and J ends were trimmed by 4 bases and 2 bases, with 5 bases remaining between them. The CDR3 length is 13 residues. The CDR3 reads CASSPANTGELFF. DNA for the CDR3: TGCGCCAGCAGCCCCGCTAACACCGGGGAGCTGTTTTTT.

This clonotype was observed a few times. V gene TRBV27 combines with J gene TRBJ2-7; 9 bases line up with TRBD1. The CDR3 runs to 14 residues. CDR1 is MNHEY and CDR2 is SMNVEV in the germline V gene (reference sequence). V shed 5 bases and J 6 bases; nucleotides not matched to a gene: 8. The CDR3: CASSPLDRGIEQYF. CDR3 coding DNA: TGTGCCAGCAGTCCTCTCGACAGGGGGATCGAGCAGTACTTC.

The gene calls are TRBV5-1 and TRBJ2-1; 10 bases match TRBD2. The V segment lost 2 bases and the J segment 2 bases; nucleotides outside the gene matches: 10. Germline V gene sequence: CDR1 SGHRS, CDR2 YFSETQ. The CDR3 is 18 residues long. The CDR3 protein is CASSFRPGTSVTYNEQFF. The CDR3 nucleotides read TGCGCCAGCAGCTTCCGCCCGGGGACTAGCGTTACCTACAATGAGCAGTTCTTC.